These 14 T cell receptor beta chains share one sample of origin, sequenced in a study of T and B cells in COVID-19 patients (dated by TCRdb to 2020 to 2021). The reads were generated on an Illumina MiSeq. Multiplex PCR with BIOMED2 TRB-A/B primer pools was used to amplify TRB rearrangements. The public reads were run again by TCRdb, first through fastp at Q25 and then through MiXCR, and only productive beta chains were kept. CDR3 protein duplicates are merged, each entry listing the most common genes and DNA. The table for this sample lists approximately 17,000 distinct CDR3 sequences; over 25% of them were counted only once. The biggest ten clones account for almost 4.5% of the sample. TRB repertoires were amplified from roughly 250-500 ng of genomic DNA extracted from blood. Specimen: blood. Receptors were obtained from a human donor who had recovered from COVID-19.

This clonotype was recorded many times. The V gene is TRBV27, the J gene TRBJ1-6, with D perhaps matching TRBD1 (6 bases). Trimming stripped 4 bases from V and 7 bases from J, with 8 bases between. This CDR3 contains 13 residues. Per the germline V gene, CDR1 is MNHEY and CDR2 is SMNVEV (reference sequence). CDR3 in amino acids: CASSYRENSPLHF. Written as DNA, the CDR3 is TGTGCCAGCAGTTACAGGGAAAATTCACCCCTCCACTTT.

This clonotype was seen at least ten times. The CDR3 DNA follows: TGTGCCAGCACCACCACACCTTCTAACTATGGCTACACCTTC. It encodes CASTTTPSNYGYTF. This rearrangement joins TRBV6-5 to TRBJ1-2; unclear D gene. CDR1 and CDR2 (germline): MNHEY, SVGAGI. This CDR3 is 14 amino acids long. Trimming took 7 bases from V and 0 from J, leaving 12 bases between them.

Note on this clonotype: A single base separates this from a much larger clone, so it may be a read error. This chain connects TRBV6-5 to TRBJ2-7; 9 bases are a match to TRBD1. This CDR3 is built from 14 residues. CDR1 and CDR2 (germline): MNHEY, SVGAGI. CDR3 coding DNA: TGTGCCAGGAGTTACAGGGGGCTTAACTACGAGCAGTACTTC. This gives the protein CARSYRGLNYEQYF.

This chain connects TRBV14 to TRBJ2-7; TRBD1 might be the D (6 bases). This CDR3 contains 14 residues. The germline V gene encodes CDR1 SGHDN and CDR2 FVKESK. Trimming cost V 5 bases and J 2 bases, with 13 bases left between them. CDR3: CASSAWGLAYEQYF. Here the CDR3 DNA reads TGTGCCAGCAGCGCATGGGGGCTAGCCTACGAGCAGTACTTC.

The gene calls are TRBV4-3 and TRBJ1-4; no definite D call. The CDR3 sequence is 16 residues long. Germline values: CDR1 LGHNA, CDR2 YSLEER. The V end lost 0 bases, the J end lost 8 bases, and 16 bases lay between the germline ends. CDR3 coding DNA: TGCGCCAGCAGCCAAGATTGGTCCGTCACGGGGGAAAAACTGTTTTTT. Its translation is CASSQDWSVTGEKLFF.

This clonotype was seen more than once but under ten times. This chain joins TRBV4-3 and TRBJ2-7; D is tentatively TRBD1 or TRBD2 (5 bases each). The CDR3 covers 14 residues. The germline CDR1 and CDR2 sequences are LGHNA and YSLEER. Trimming stripped 0 bases from V and 6 bases from J, with 12 bases between. CDR3 residues: CASSQDTGPSEQYF. The DNA for the CDR3 is TGCGCCAGCAGCCAAGACACGGGGCCTTCCGAGCAGTACTTC.

The V gene is TRBV4-3, the J gene TRBJ1-2; D is undetermined. The CDR3 has 14 amino acids. The germline V gene encodes CDR1 LGHNA and CDR2 YSLEER. V was pared by 0 bases and J by 2 bases, with 7 bases between. The chain's CDR3 is CASSQDYQNYGYTF. As DNA, the CDR3 is TGCGCCAGCAGCCAAGATTATCAGAACTATGGCTACACCTTC.

A word on this clonotype: A much larger clone sits a single nucleotide away, making a read error possible. The chain links TRBV7-6 to TRBJ2-5; D tentatively reads TRBD1 or TRBD2 (7 bases each). Germline V gene lookup returns CDR1 SGHVS and CDR2 FNYEAQ. The CDR3 has 15 amino acids. The CDR3 sequence: CASSPRAGDRETRYF. For the CDR3, the DNA is TGTGCCAGCAGCCCACGGGCGGGAGACAGGGAGACCCGGTACTTC.

The rearrangement links TRBV10-3 to TRBJ2-2; D is undetermined. This CDR3 contains 11 residues. V lost 6 bases and J 5 bases, leaving 4 bases between the germline ends. The germline V gene has CDR1 ENHRY and CDR2 SYGVKD. CDR3 sequence: CAIRGTGELFF. Here the CDR3 DNA reads TGTGCCATCAGGGGGACCGGGGAGCTGTTTTTT.

Only a few counts were recorded for this clonotype. The chain links TRBV24-1 to TRBJ2-6; D is unclear. Germline CDR1 is KGHDR and CDR2 is SFDVKD. Trimming left V 6 bases short and J 0 bases short, with 2 bases between. The CDR3 spans 13 residues. CDR3 coding DNA: TGTGCCACCAGTCGCTCTGGGGCCAACGTCCTGACTTTC. This translates into CATSRSGANVLTF.

This clonotype is medium-sized by share. The chain has TRBV19 and TRBJ2-7; either TRBD1 or TRBD2 may supply D (5 bases each). Germline CDR1 reads LNHDA; CDR2 reads SQIVND (reference sequence). CDR3 length: 14 amino acids. V lost 3 bases to trimming and J lost 1 base, with 10 bases between them. The CDR3 region is CASSIRDGSYEQYF. The CDR3 region has the DNA TGTGCCAGTAGTATCCGGGACGGTTCCTACGAGCAGTACTTC. Looking up the rest from reference TRBV19 and TRBJ2-7 gives the full variable domain: DGGITQSPKYLFRKEGQNVTLSCEQNLNHDAMYWYRQDPGQGLRLIYYSQIVNDFQKGDIAEGYSVSREKKESFPLTVTSAQKNPTAFYLCASSIRDGSYEQYFGPGTRLTVT.

This clonotype came up a few times. V usage is TRBV6-5 and J usage is TRBJ2-3; 12 positions agree with TRBD2. Germline CDR1 is MNHEY and CDR2 is SVGAGI. CDR3 length: 17 amino acids. Trimming at V came to 2 bases and at J to 2 bases, leaving 5 bases not matched to a gene. The CDR3 region has the DNA TGTGCCAGCAGTTACCTTTCTAGCGGGGGGGTCACAGATACGCAGTATTTT. This sequence encodes CASSYLSSGGVTDTQYF.

Only a few counts were recorded for this clonotype. The rearrangement uses TRBV12-3 or TRBV12-4 and TRBJ2-3; D is perhaps TRBD2 (7 bases). This CDR3 spans 17 amino acids. Trimming took off 5 bases at V and 6 bases at J, with 24 bases between the two ends. The CDR3 reads CASSPPPGGGRGDTQYF. CDR3 nucleotides: TGTGCCAGCAGTCCGCCTCCGGGCGGGGGCCGGGGGGATACGCAGTATTTT.

This clonotype was seen a few times. J is TRBJ1-1 and V is TRBV5-4; possible D gene TRBD1, 5 bases. Germline V CDR1 and CDR2: SGHNT, YYREEE (reference sequence). V was trimmed by 2 bases and J by 4 bases, leaving 12 bases between them. The CDR3 length is 14 residues. The CDR3 sequence is CASSLRQGGTEAFF. In nucleotides, the CDR3 is TGTGCCAGCAGCTTACGCCAGGGTGGCACTGAAGCTTTCTTT.